These 15 T cell receptor beta chains came from one sample sequenced in a study of OX40 agonist ivuxolimab in advanced cancers. Sequencing used immunoSEQ multiplex PCR; TCRdb keeps in-frame clones, though not all of them. The repertoire consists of about 99,000 clones, with less than 95% occurring once and the leading ten covering approximately 0.2%. The material sequenced was CD4+ or CD8+ T cells sorted from blood, taken in a trial of the OX40 agonist ivuxolimab. These TCRs come from an adult with an advanced solid tumor such as melanoma, head and neck, liver or kidney cancer.

The rearrangement joins TRBV25-1 to TRBJ1-1; D gene unclear. The CDR3 runs 13 residues. The V gene lost 3 bases and the J gene lost 0 bases, with 5 bases spanning the gap. Germline V gives CDR1 MGHDK, CDR2 SYGVNS. CDR3 protein: CASSERVNTEAFF. The CDR3 DNA reads as TGTGCCAGCAGTGAGAGGGTGAACACTGAAGCTTTCTTT.

The V gene is TRBV19, the J gene TRBJ1-2; D gene ambiguous. CDR3 length: 12 amino acids. V was pared by 5 bases and J by 1 base, with 5 bases between. Germline CDR1 and CDR2: LNHDA and SQIVND (reference sequence). The CDR3 sequence is CASSYDNYGYTF. The CDR3 DNA sequence: TGTGCCAGTAGTTACGATAACTATGGCTACACCTTC.

The CDR3 DNA reads TGTGCCAGCCATCCGCTGACAGGGGGCCTCTATGGCTACACCTTC. Protein product: CASHPLTGGLYGYTF. The chain joins TRBV19 to TRBJ1-2; TRBD1 matches at 10 bases. This CDR3 is 15 amino acids long. Per germline, CDR1 LNHDA and CDR2 SQIVND (reference sequence). Germline trimming cut 9 bases from V and 4 bases from J; bases unmatched to any gene: 11.

This chain connects TRBV9 to TRBJ2-2; 14 bases map to TRBD2. Looked up from germline, CDR1 is SGDLS and CDR2 is YYNGEE. V was pared by 2 bases and J by 6 bases, with 6 bases of the junction left unmatched. The CDR3 sequence is 17 residues long. CDR3 nucleotides: TGTGCCAGCAGCGTCGCCCCGACTAGCGGGGGGGCCGGGGAGCTGTTTTTT. It codes for CASSVAPTSGGAGELFF.

The chain has TRBV7-2 and TRBJ2-7; TRBD1 might be the D (7 bases). The V end lost 5 bases, the J end lost 6 bases, and 17 bases lay between the germline ends. Germline CDR1 reads SGHTA; CDR2 reads FQGNSA. The CDR3 contains 14 residues. CDR3 loop: CASSRDRVSGEQYF. CDR3 DNA sequence: TGTGCCAGCAGCCGTGACAGGGTTAGCGGCGAGCAGTACTTC.

The genes are TRBV2 and TRBJ1-2; D remains ambiguous. Deletions cut 0 bases from V and 6 bases from J, with 5 bases between. The CDR3 is 12 amino acids. Germline CDR1 SNHLY, CDR2 FYNNEI. In DNA, the CDR3 is TGTGCCAGCAGTGAAGCGTGGGATGGCTACACCTTC. It yields the protein CASSEAWDGYTF.

The chain couples TRBV28 to TRBJ2-7, with 8 positions matching TRBD2. Germline CDR1 reads MDHEN; CDR2 reads SYDVKM. The CDR3 totals 15 residues. Trimming at V came to 6 bases and at J to 5 bases, leaving 12 bases not matched to a gene. CDR3 in DNA: TGTGCCAGCAGACCCTGGGCGGGGGGCGGCGACGAGCAGTACTTC. It translates to CASRPWAGGGDEQYF.

The chain uses TRBV7-2 and TRBJ1-2, with TRBD1 as a possible D gene (6 bases). V shed 7 bases and J shed 4 bases, with 22 bases lying between them. Germline CDR1 and CDR2: SGHTA and FQGNSA. The CDR3 consists of 16 residues. CDR3 bases: TGTGCCAGCACCCCGTACGGGGGCAGCCGAACCTATGGCTACACCTTC. Its translation: CASTPYGGSRTYGYTF. The full variable domain, in which reference TRBV7-2 and TRBJ1-2 provide the parts outside the CDR3, is GAGVSQSPSNKVTEKGKDVELRCDPISGHTALYWYRQSLGQGLEFLIYFQGNSAPDKSGLPSDRFSAERTGGSVSTLTIQRTQQEDSAVYLCASTPYGGSRTYGYTFGSGTRLTVV.

V and J are TRBV28 and TRBJ2-7; D perhaps matches TRBD2 (6 bases). Germline lookup yields CDR1 MDHEN and CDR2 SYDVKM. The germline V and J ends were trimmed by 7 bases and 0 bases, with 13 bases remaining between them. The CDR3 runs to 14 residues. The CDR3 protein is CASIRGGSSYEQYF. CDR3 DNA: TGTGCCAGCATACGGGGAGGTAGCTCCTACGAGCAGTACTTC.

The genes are TRBV27 and TRBJ1-5; 8 nucleotides match TRBD1. The length of the CDR3 is 16 residues. CDR1 is MNHEY and CDR2 is SMNVEV in the germline V gene (reference sequence). V trimming: 5 bases; J trimming: 2 bases; junction bases outside the gene matches: 8. This chain's CDR3 is CASSRTGGLGNQPQHF. The CDR3 DNA reads as TGTGCCAGCAGTCGAACAGGGGGTCTAGGCAATCAGCCCCAGCATTTT.

The V gene is TRBV9, the J gene TRBJ2-7, with D possibly matching TRBD1 (6 bases). This CDR3 is built from 12 residues. Germline CDR1 is SGDLS and CDR2 is YYNGEE. Trimming left V 4 bases short and J 4 bases short, with 9 bases between. CDR3 sequence (DNA): TGTGCCAGCAGCCCGGACAGTTACGAGCAGTACTTC. This codes for CASSPDSYEQYF.

The chain couples TRBV7-2 to TRBJ2-1, with 7 positions matching TRBD2. V trimming: 1 base; J trimming: 3 bases; junction bases outside the gene matches: 6. Germline V gene sequence: CDR1 SGHTA, CDR2 FQGNSA. There are 16 residues in the CDR3. The CDR3 loop reads CASSLGGGLVYNEQFF. In DNA, the CDR3 is TGTGCCAGCAGCTTAGGGGGAGGGCTAGTCTACAATGAGCAGTTCTTC.

This clone came up once. This chain joins TRBV9 and TRBJ1-1; D uncertain. Trimming shortened V by 0 bases and J by 0 bases, and 6 bases separated the two germline ends. The germline V gene encodes CDR1 SGDLS and CDR2 YYNGEE. The CDR3 extends over 14 amino acids. CDR3 DNA: TGTGCCAGCAGCGTAGCTGTGGTGAACACTGAAGCTTTCTTT. Protein product: CASSVAVVNTEAFF.

The chain is built from TRBV7-2 and TRBJ1-1; the D gene is possibly TRBD1 (5 bases). The ends were cut back, 3 bases at V and 1 base at J, with 12 bases in the middle. The CDR3 is 15 amino acids. Germline V gene lookup returns CDR1 SGHTA and CDR2 FQGNSA. The CDR3 nucleotides read TGTGCCAGCAGCTTCGTCTCCGGGGGGAACACTGAAGCTTTCTTT. This encodes CASSFVSGGNTEAFF.

The J gene is TRBJ2-3, the V gene TRBV20-1, with a weak D call TRBD2 (5 bases). V dropped 3 bases and J dropped 14 bases, with 12 bases sitting between them. Germline V CDR1 and CDR2: DFQATT, SNEGSKA (reference sequence). The CDR3 totals 10 residues. The chain's CDR3 is CSARETSWYF. CDR3 nucleotides: TGCAGTGCTAGGGAAACTAGTTGGTATTTT.